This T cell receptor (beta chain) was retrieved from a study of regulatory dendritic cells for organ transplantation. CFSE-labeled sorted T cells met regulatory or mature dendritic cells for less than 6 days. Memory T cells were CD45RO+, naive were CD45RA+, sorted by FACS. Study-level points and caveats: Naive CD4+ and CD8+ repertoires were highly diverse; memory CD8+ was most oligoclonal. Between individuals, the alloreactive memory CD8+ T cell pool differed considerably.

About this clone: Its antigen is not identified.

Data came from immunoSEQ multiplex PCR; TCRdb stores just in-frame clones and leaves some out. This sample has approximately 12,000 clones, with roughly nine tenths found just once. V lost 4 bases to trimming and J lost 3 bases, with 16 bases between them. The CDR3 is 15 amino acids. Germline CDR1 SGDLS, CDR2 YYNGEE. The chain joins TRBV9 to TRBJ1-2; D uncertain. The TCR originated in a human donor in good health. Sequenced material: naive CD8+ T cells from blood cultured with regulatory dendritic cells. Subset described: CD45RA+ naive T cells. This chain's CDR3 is CASSSLVPQDYGYTF. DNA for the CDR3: TGTGCCAGCAGCTCCTTAGTTCCGCAGGACTATGGCTACACCTTC.